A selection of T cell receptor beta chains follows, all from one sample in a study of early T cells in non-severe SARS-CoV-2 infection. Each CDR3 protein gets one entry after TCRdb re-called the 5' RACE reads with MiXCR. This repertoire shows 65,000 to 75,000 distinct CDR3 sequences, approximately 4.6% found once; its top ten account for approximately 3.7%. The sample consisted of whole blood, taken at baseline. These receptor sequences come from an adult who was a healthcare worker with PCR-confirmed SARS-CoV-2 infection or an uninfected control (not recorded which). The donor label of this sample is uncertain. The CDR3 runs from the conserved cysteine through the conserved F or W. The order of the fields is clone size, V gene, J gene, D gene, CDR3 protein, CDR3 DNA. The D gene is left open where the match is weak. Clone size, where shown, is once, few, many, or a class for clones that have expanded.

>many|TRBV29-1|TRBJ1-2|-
CSARHPSLFNGYTF
TGCAGCGCCCGCCACCCCTCACTCTTTAATGGCTACACCTTC
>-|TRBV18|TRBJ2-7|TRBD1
CASSPTGGTSYEQYF
TGTGCCAGCTCACCCACAGGGGGCACCTCCTACGAGCAGTACTTC
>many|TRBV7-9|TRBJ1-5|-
CASSSQQGSQPQHF
TGTGCCAGCAGCTCCCAACAGGGATCCCAGCCCCAGCATTTT
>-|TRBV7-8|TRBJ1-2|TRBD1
CASSLYMGQGLQGYTF
TGTGCCAGCAGCTTGTATATGGGACAGGGATTGCAAGGCTACACCTTC
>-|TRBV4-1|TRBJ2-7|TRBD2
CASSQTRLAIYEQYF
TGCGCCAGCAGCCAAACCCGACTAGCGATCTACGAGCAGTACTTC
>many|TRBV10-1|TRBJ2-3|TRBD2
CASSDSLAGSSTDTQYF
TGCGCCAGCAGTGATAGTCTAGCGGGGTCCAGCACAGATACGCAGTATTTT
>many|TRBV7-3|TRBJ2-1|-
CASSLESDSYNEQFF
TGTGCCAGCAGCTTAGAGTCAGACTCCTACAATGAGCAGTTCTTC
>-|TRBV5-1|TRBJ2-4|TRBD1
CASSLDGTGGPKNIQYF
TGCGCCAGCAGCTTGGACGGGACAGGGGGACCCAAAAACATTCAGTACTTC
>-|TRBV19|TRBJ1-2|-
CASSSPAEGANYGYTF
TGTGCCAGTAGTTCGCCGGCGGAGGGAGCTAACTATGGCTACACCTTC
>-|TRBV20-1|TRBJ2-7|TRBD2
CSARDPGASGGHEQYF
TGCAGTGCTAGAGACCCGGGGGCTAGCGGGGGTCACGAGCAGTACTTC
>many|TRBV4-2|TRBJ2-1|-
CASSQEQTQTLNYNEQFF
TGTGCCAGCAGCCAAGAACAGACCCAAACCCTAAACTACAATGAGCAGTTCTTC
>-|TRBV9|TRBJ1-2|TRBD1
CASSVDPGQGGNGYTF
TGTGCCAGCAGCGTAGACCCCGGACAGGGTGGAAATGGCTACACCTTC
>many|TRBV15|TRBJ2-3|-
CATSRGETATDTQYF
TGTGCCACCAGCAGAGGAGAGACAGCAACAGATACGCAGTATTTT
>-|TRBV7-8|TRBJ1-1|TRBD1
CAILADRGLTEAFF
TGTGCCATTCTCGCGGACAGGGGGCTGACTGAAGCTTTCTTT
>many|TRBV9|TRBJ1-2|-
CAIQNEQELWSYTF
TGTGCCATCCAAAACGAACAGGAACTATGGAGCTACACCTTC
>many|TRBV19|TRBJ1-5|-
CASSSDSGSNQPQHF
TGTGCCAGTAGCTCGGACAGCGGGAGCAATCAGCCCCAGCATTTT
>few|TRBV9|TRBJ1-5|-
CASSVGRGQDQPQHF
TGTGCCAGCAGCGTAGGAAGAGGGCAGGATCAGCCCCAGCATTTT
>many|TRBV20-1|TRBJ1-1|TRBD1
CSATPGQGASEAFF
TGCAGTGCCACCCCCGGACAGGGGGCATCTGAAGCTTTCTTT
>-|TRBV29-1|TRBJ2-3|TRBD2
CSVRGLAGGPDTQYF
TGCAGCGTTAGGGGACTAGCGGGGGGCCCAGATACGCAGTATTTT
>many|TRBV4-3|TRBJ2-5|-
CASSQDRLELETQYF
TGCGCCAGCAGCCAAGATAGACTCGAGCTGGAGACCCAGTACTTC
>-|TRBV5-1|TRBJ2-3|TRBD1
CASSEQGDTDTQYF
TGCGCCAGCAGCGAACAGGGGGACACAGATACGCAGTATTTT
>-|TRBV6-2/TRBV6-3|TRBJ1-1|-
CASSYVQNTEAFF
TGTGCCAGCAGTTATGTCCAGAACACTGAAGCTTTCTTT
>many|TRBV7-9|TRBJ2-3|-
CASIDTDGDTQYF
TGTGCCAGCATAGACACGGATGGCGATACGCAGTATTTT
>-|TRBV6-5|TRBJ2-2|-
CASSRGTEEAGELFF
TGTGCCAGCAGTCGCGGGACAGAGGAGGCCGGGGAGCTGTTTTTT
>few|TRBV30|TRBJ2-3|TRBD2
CAWSDSFRGGLADTQYF
TGTGCCTGGAGTGACTCTTTCCGGGGGGGCCTGGCAGATACGCAGTATTTT
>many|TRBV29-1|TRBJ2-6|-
CSVEDRTAPGANVLTF
TGCAGCGTTGAAGACCGGACGGCCCCGGGGGCCAACGTCCTGACTTTC
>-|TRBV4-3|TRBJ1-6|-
CASSLRGQNSPLHF
TGCGCCAGCAGCCTCCGCGGGCAGAATTCACCCCTCCACTTT
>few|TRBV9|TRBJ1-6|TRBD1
CASSGGQGGNSPLHF
TGTGCCAGCAGCGGGGGACAGGGAGGAAATTCACCCCTCCACTTT
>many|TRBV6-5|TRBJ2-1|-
CASSYSGGAGEQFF
TGTGCCAGCAGTTACTCCGGGGGCGCAGGGGAGCAGTTCTTC
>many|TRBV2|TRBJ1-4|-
CASSGRRGESEKLFF
TGTGCCAGCAGTGGGCGGAGGGGAGAAAGTGAAAAACTGTTTTTT
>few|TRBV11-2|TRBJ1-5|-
CASSLDASNQPQHF
TGTGCCAGCAGCCTGGACGCTAGCAATCAGCCCCAGCATTTT
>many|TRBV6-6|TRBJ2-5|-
CASRFQGGNQETQYF
TGTGCCAGCAGGTTTCAAGGCGGCAACCAAGAGACCCAGTACTTC
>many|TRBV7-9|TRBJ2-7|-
CASSLATRQDSYEQYF
TGTGCCAGCAGCTTAGCTACCAGACAGGATTCCTACGAGCAGTACTTC
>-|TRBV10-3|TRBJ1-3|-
CAISGDRGSGNTIYF
TGTGCCATCAGTGGGGATCGGGGCTCTGGAAACACCATATATTTT
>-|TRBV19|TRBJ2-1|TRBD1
CATEDRGPLYYNEQFF
TGTGCCACCGAAGACAGGGGACCATTATACTACAATGAGCAGTTCTTC
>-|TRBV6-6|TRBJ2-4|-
CASSFDEGAKNIQYF
TGTGCCAGCAGTTTTGATGAGGGGGCCAAAAACATTCAGTACTTC
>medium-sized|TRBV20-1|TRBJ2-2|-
CSARRWDRTNTGELFF
TGCAGTGCTAGACGGTGGGATAGGACGAACACCGGGGAGCTGTTTTTT
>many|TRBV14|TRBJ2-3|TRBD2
CASSQELAGPHTQYF
TGTGCCAGCAGCCAAGAACTAGCGGGGCCCCATACGCAGTATTTT
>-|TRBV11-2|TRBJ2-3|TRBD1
CASSFRDRNTDTQYF
TGTGCCAGCAGCTTCCGGGACAGGAACACAGATACGCAGTATTTT
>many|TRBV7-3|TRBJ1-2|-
CASSLTPEANYGYTF
TGTGCCAGCAGCTTAACTCCCGAAGCTAACTATGGCTACACCTTC
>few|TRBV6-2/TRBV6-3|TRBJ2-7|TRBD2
CASSYRTSIWYEQYF
TGTGCCAGCAGTTACAGGACTAGCATATGGTACGAGCAGTACTTC
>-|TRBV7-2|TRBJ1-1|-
CASSLIRHNTEAFF
TGTGCCAGCAGCTTAATCAGGCACAACACTGAAGCTTTCTTT
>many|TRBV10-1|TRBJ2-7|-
CASSEVQGYEQYF
TGCGCCAGCAGTGAGGTGCAGGGCTACGAGCAGTACTTC
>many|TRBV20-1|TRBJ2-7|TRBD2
CSARVLGLDSGEQYF
TGCAGTGCTAGAGTCCTTGGACTAGATTCGGGAGAGCAGTACTTC
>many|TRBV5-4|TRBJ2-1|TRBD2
CASSLVLLTSGGVGEQFF
TGTGCCAGCAGCTTGGTTCTCCTGACTAGCGGGGGGGTCGGTGAGCAGTTCTTC
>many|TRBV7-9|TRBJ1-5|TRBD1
CASRIEQGARQPQHF
TGTGCCAGCAGAATCGAACAGGGGGCGCGACAGCCCCAGCATTTT
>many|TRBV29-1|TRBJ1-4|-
CSAQEADTGKLFF
TGCAGCGCCCAGGAGGCCGACACGGGAAAACTGTTTTTT
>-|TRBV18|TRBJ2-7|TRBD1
CASSPLPDRENYEQYF
TGTGCCAGCTCCCCTCTTCCCGACAGGGAGAACTACGAGCAGTACTTC
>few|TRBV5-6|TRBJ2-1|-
CASSLVKEQFF
TGTGCCAGCAGCTTGGTAAAGGAGCAGTTCTTC
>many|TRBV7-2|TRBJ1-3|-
CASSPGLSGNTIYF
TGTGCCAGCAGTCCAGGGTTGTCAGGAAACACCATATATTTT
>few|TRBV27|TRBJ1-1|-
CASKPYRVVAEAFF
TGTGCCAGCAAGCCTTACAGGGTAGTGGCTGAAGCTTTCTTT
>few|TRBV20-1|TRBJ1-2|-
CSARDLKGVDYGYTF
TGCAGTGCTAGAGATCTGAAGGGGGTAGACTATGGCTACACCTTC
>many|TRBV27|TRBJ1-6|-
CASGRRALHF
TGTGCCAGTGGGCGTAGAGCCCTCCACTTT
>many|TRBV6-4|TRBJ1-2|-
CASSDRGEANYGYTF
TGTGCCAGCAGTGACCGGGGAGAAGCTAACTATGGCTACACCTTC
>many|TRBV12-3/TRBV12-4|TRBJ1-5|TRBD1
CASTDRLTQPQHF
TGTGCCAGCACGGACAGGTTGACTCAGCCCCAGCATTTT
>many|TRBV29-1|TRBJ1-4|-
CSVEDPGRGEKLFF
TGCAGCGTTGAAGATCCGGGACGGGGTGAAAAACTGTTTTTT
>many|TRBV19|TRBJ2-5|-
CASSPLGAETQYF
TGTGCCAGTAGCCCCTTAGGTGCAGAGACCCAGTACTTC
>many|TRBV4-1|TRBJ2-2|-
CASSRGTANTGELFF
TGCGCCAGCAGCCGGGGGACCGCGAACACCGGGGAGCTGTTTTTT